This T cell receptor beta chain comes out of a study of immune cell composition in non-small cell lung cancer listed by TCRdb under 2017. With regard to the full study: Histologic subtype was assigned using H&E plus p63, CK5, Napsin A and TTF-1 immunohistochemistry, mainly lung adenocarcinoma or squamous cell carcinoma. TCR-beta sequencing (Adaptive Biotechnologies) was performed on some 37 paired NSCLC tumour and non-adjacent lung specimens plus 26 tumour-only specimens. In supplementary cohort #1, which comprised around 11 lung adenocarcinoma cases, paired tumour/lung TCR-beta sequencing was performed and TIL populations were generated so that tumour reactivity could be assessed. The subtype comparisons left out a few tumour specimens with TCR-beta data because those specimens were rare histological subtypes.

The CDR3 runs 12 residues from the cysteine to the phenylalanine. Kept here is only the CDR3 DNA, which spans 36 bases and is read in frame from base 1. CDR1 and CDR2 were assigned from the germline V gene as KGHSH and LQKENI. Here V drops 2 bases and J drops 11 bases, and the junction holds 4 bases not matched to any gene. Normal lung samples came from the same patient and were non-adjacent lung tissue collected as far from the tumour as possible, with a minimum distance of 3 cm. From frozen aliquots of unsorted single-cell suspensions, genomic DNA was isolated using the QIAamp DNA kit. Tissues were received within 2 hours of resection and were immediately processed into single-cell suspensions. Tissue was broken up mechanically, digested enzymatically with DNase I, collagenase I and hyaluronidase for about 29 minutes at 37 degrees C, and then filtered and RBC-lysed. Broad study findings and their caveats: Smoking pack-years did not significantly correlate with tumour TCR-beta clonality. The reactivity cohort contained only nine to ten cases, and the tumour-reactive clones were not shown to have sequences in common with the dominant in vivo tumour-associated clones. Across around eleven adenocarcinoma cases, the maximal tumour-associated clone frequency showed a strong correlation with TIL tumour reactivity, but overall clonality showed no such correlation. Nearly half of NSCLC cases had tumour-associated clones >0.5%, found in 30% to 35% of adenocarcinomas compared with roughly four fifths of squamous carcinomas.

A two-step multiplex PCR amplified TCR-beta CDR3 regions from genomic DNA, and the second step of the PCR added Illumina-compatible adaptors. As a commercial immunoSEQ service, TCR-beta immunosequencing was carried out on an Illumina platform. The source study handled its data this way. Repertoires were summarised as Top 10 Clones, the percentage of T-cell templates from the ten most frequent sequences, and productive clonality. Productive clonality ranged from 0 to 1, with 1 indicating a monoclonal population. Sequences comprising at least 0.1% of tumour T-cell templates but absent from matched non-adjacent lung were defined as tumour-associated clones and were identified via log10 scatter plots. Analyses were done in GraphPad Prism7 and R, with Student's t-tests for two-group comparisons, ANOVA for stages, and linear regression for relationships. The clones in this table, taken by TCRdb from immuneACCESS, are in-frame only. Not every clone is retained; where verified, under half of the shortfall comes from an unresolved V gene, and the cause of the rest is unknown. The V and J calls and clone size are taken from that table; D and trimming were inferred from the DNA. The sample table contains about 6,600 clones; only one count was recorded for over 75% of them. In total, the top ten clones hold around 8.6% of the sample.

Worth noting for this clone: The clone's antigen remains unknown. No base quality values were provided; no much bigger clone lies one nucleotide off.

Recombination connected TRBV18 to TRBJ1-2, with 8 junctional bases fitting TRBD1. The sequencing input was non-adjacent lung tissue. The receptor was derived from a human donor with non-small cell lung cancer. DNA sequence: TGTGCCAGCTCACCAGCTGACAGGGGATACACCTTC. Its protein is CASSPADRGYTF.